Listed here are 25 T cell receptor beta chains from one sample, sequenced in a study of identical twins. TCRdb passed the 5' RACE reads through MiXCR, listing each CDR3 protein once. The data show 1.5 million to 2 million distinct CDR3 sequences, around 33% seen once. Sequenced material: cord blood. The receptors come from a newborn girl in good health.

In this sample, this clonotype turned up a few times. V gene TRBV12-3 or TRBV12-4 combines with J gene TRBJ2-5, with D maybe TRBD2 (5 bases). CDR3 length: 13 residues. V shed 3 bases and J shed 11 bases, with 16 bases lying between them. Here the CDR3 reads CASSLWLANEQYF. The CDR3 coding sequence is TGTGCCAGCAGTTTGTGGCTAGCCAATGAGCAGTACTTC.

This clonotype was observed a handful of times. The V call is TRBV7-2, the J call TRBJ1-1; 8 bases match TRBD1. V gave up 2 bases and J gave up 4 bases; unmatched junction bases: 6. CDR1 is SGHTA, CDR2 FQGNSA, per germline. The CDR3 spans 15 residues. CDR3 protein: CASSLPTGTGTEAFF. CDR3 in DNA: TGTGCCAGCAGCTTACCGACCGGGACAGGCACTGAAGCTTTCTTT.

There are a few counts of this clonotype. The V call is TRBV7-2, the J call TRBJ2-7; D gene unclear. V gave up 2 bases and J gave up 0 bases, with 11 bases separating them. This CDR3 has 15 residues. Germline CDR1 and CDR2: SGHTA and FQGNSA. The CDR3 protein is CASSLISKSSYEQYF. DNA of the CDR3: TGTGCCAGCAGCTTAATTAGTAAAAGCTCCTACGAGCAGTACTTC.

The chain carries TRBV4-1 and TRBJ1-2; D is undetermined. Trimming took 1 base from V and 8 from J, leaving 14 bases between them. This CDR3 is built from 14 residues. Per the germline V gene, CDR1 is MGHRA and CDR2 is YSYEKL. CDR3 sequence reads: CASSQVREPGGYTF. CDR3 in DNA: TGCGCCAGCAGCCAAGTGCGCGAGCCGGGCGGCTACACCTTC.

CDR3 in amino acids: CASSTAPTSMETQYF. CDR3 bases: TGTGCCAGCAGTACAGCCCCAACTAGCATGGAGACCCAGTACTTC. The chain employs TRBV3-1 and TRBJ2-5, with a possible D match to TRBD2 (6 bases). Germline CDR1 is LGHDT and CDR2 is YNNKEL (reference sequence). The V end lost 6 bases, the J end lost 5 bases, and 19 bases lay between the germline ends. This CDR3 has 15 amino acids.

This clonotype was observed a few times. At one end the junction does not follow the germline gene, possibly because of a read error. The chain has TRBV7-7 and TRBJ2-7, with D possibly TRBD1 on 6 matching bases. CDR1 is SSHAT, CDR2 FNYEAQ, per germline (reference sequence). The CDR3 is made up of 15 amino acids. The CDR3 loop reads CASSLLGRGPYEQYF. In nucleotides, the CDR3 is TGTGCTAGCAGCTTATTGGGCAGGGGCCCCTACGAGCAGTACTTC. The full variable domain, with the rest looked up from reference TRBV7-7 and TRBJ2-7, is GAGVSQSPRYKVTKRGQDVTLRCDPISSHATLYWYQQALGQGPEFLTYFNYEAQPDKSGLPSDRFSAERPEGSISTLTIQRTEQRDSAMYRCASSLLGRGPYEQYFGPGTRLTVT.

A few counts support this clonotype. The V and J genes are TRBV5-1 and TRBJ2-1; perhaps D is TRBD1 or TRBD2 (7 bases each). The V and J ends lost 5 bases and 7 bases respectively, with 16 bases between them. Germline assignment: CDR1 SGHRS and CDR2 YFSETQ. The CDR3 is made up of 14 amino acids. CDR3 protein: CASSGTGEGNEQFF. The CDR3, as DNA: TGCGCCAGCAGTGGCACAGGGGAGGGAAATGAGCAGTTCTTC.

This clonotype occurred a few times. V is TRBV5-1 and J is TRBJ2-3; D is possibly TRBD2 (5 bases). Trimming pared 5 bases from V and 0 bases from J, leaving 13 bases between. Looked up from germline, CDR1 is SGHRS and CDR2 is YFSETQ. CDR3 length: 15 amino acids. CDR3 protein: CASRRIGGSTDTQYF. For the CDR3, the DNA is TGCGCCAGCAGGCGCATCGGAGGTAGCACAGATACGCAGTATTTT.

The chain joins TRBV7-2 to TRBJ2-7, with D perhaps matching TRBD1 or TRBD2 (6 bases each). The CDR3 is 14 amino acids. V was trimmed by 1 base and J by 3 bases, leaving 10 bases between them. CDR1 is SGHTA and CDR2 is FQGNSA in the germline V gene. The CDR3 nucleotides read TGTGCCAGCAGCTTAGGGGGGGACATCTACGAGCAGTACTTC. Amino acid sequence: CASSLGGDIYEQYF.

This clonotype has a count of ten or more. The genes are TRBV4-2 and TRBJ2-3; no clear D gene. CDR1 is LGHNA, CDR2 YNFKEQ, per germline. The germline V and J ends were trimmed by 3 bases and 4 bases, with 8 bases remaining between them. The CDR3 totals 13 residues. The CDR3: CASSQELPDTQYF. CDR3 sequence (DNA): TGTGCCAGCAGCCAGGAACTACCAGATACGCAGTATTTT.

The chain couples TRBV5-1 to TRBJ1-1; maybe TRBD1 (6 bases). In germline, CDR1 is SGHRS, CDR2 YFSETQ. V dropped 5 bases and J dropped 5 bases, with 25 bases sitting between them. The CDR3 runs 17 residues. CDR3 loop: CASRSWAAGVSWTEAFF. The DNA of the CDR3 is TGCGCCAGCAGATCTTGGGCGGCAGGGGTGTCGTGGACTGAAGCTTTCTTT.

This clonotype was picked up many times. Sequence at one end of the junction differs from germline and may be a read error. CDR3 DNA sequence: TGTGCCAGCAGCTTAGGCGGGGTCTACAATGAGCAGTTCTTC. Protein product: CASSLGGVYNEQFF. This sequence joins TRBV5-1 and TRBJ2-1; D perhaps matches TRBD2 (6 bases). Germline lookup yields CDR1 SGHRS and CDR2 YFSETQ. The CDR3 spans 14 residues.

The sample holds a few counts of this clonotype. V is TRBV4-2 and J is TRBJ1-6, with D unclear. From germline, CDR1 is LGHNA and CDR2 YNFKEQ. V was trimmed by 3 bases and J by 13 bases, leaving 16 bases between them. The CDR3 is 14 residues long. The CDR3 DNA reads as TGTGCCAGCAGCCAGGACTATACCCAGACCCCCCTCCACTTT. Its protein is CASSQDYTQTPLHF.

The chain links TRBV20-1 to TRBJ2-4, with a tentative D call TRBD2 (6 bases). Between the trimmed V and J ends, which lost 2 bases and 13 bases, there was a span of 15 bases. The CDR3 length is 12 residues. CDR1 is DFQATT and CDR2 is SNEGSKA in the germline V gene (reference sequence). CDR3 sequence: CSARTGVREQYF. CDR3 nucleotides: TGCAGTGCTAGAACGGGGGTTCGGGAGCAGTACTTC.

The chain carries TRBV5-1 and TRBJ2-3, with a possible D match to TRBD2 (6 bases). Germline assignment: CDR1 SGHRS and CDR2 YFSETQ. Between the trimmed V and J ends, which lost 1 base and 5 bases, there was a span of 14 bases. CDR3 length equals 15 residues. CDR3 bases: TGCGCCAGCAGCTTGCTAGCGTGGGCACAAGATACGCAGTATTTT. Amino acids: CASSLLAWAQDTQYF.

This clonotype was seen only a few times. This chain connects TRBV6-1 to TRBJ1-2, with TRBD1 matching over 8 bases. V lost 7 bases, J lost 1 base, and 8 bases stayed unmatched. CDR1 and CDR2 (germline): MNHNS, SASEGT. The CDR3 is 15 residues long. CDR3 in DNA: TGTGCCAGCACCCCTTGGACAGGGCATAACTATGGCTACACCTTC. It codes for CASTPWTGHNYGYTF.

This clonotype has just a few counts. The chain couples TRBV6-5 to TRBJ2-1, with 10 bases lining up with TRBD2. The CDR3 loop spans 15 amino acids. V lost 0 bases and J lost 7; bases outside the gene matches: 3. Germline V gene lookup returns CDR1 MNHEY and CDR2 SVGAGI. Here the CDR3 reads CASSYSGTSDNEQFF. The CDR3 nucleotides read TGTGCCAGCAGTTACTCCGGGACTAGCGATAATGAGCAGTTCTTC.

A few counts support this clonotype. This chain connects TRBV29-1 to TRBJ1-1; D is unclear. CDR1 is SQVTM, CDR2 ANQGSEA, per germline. V was trimmed by 5 bases and J by 3 bases, leaving 13 bases between them. This CDR3 contains 13 residues. Written as DNA, the CDR3 is TGCAGCGTTCCTGGAATCACCTACACTGAAGCTTTCTTT. Translation gives CSVPGITYTEAFF.

V is TRBV29-1 and J is TRBJ2-4; perhaps TRBD2 as D (5 bases). The CDR3 is 17 residues long. The V gene's germline CDR1 is SQVTM and CDR2 ANQGSEA. V lost 4 bases and J lost 0, with 19 bases in between. The CDR3 DNA reads TGCAGCGTTGTAGACACTAGTGGGGAAAGAGCCAAAAACATTCAGTACTTC. It encodes CSVVDTSGERAKNIQYF. Combining the CDR3 with reference TRBV29-1 and TRBJ2-4 gives the whole variable domain SAVISQKPSRDICQRGTSLTIQCQVDSQVTMMFWYRQQPGQSLTLIATANQGSEATYESGFVIDKFPISRPNLTFSTLTVSNMSPEDSSIYLCSVVDTSGERAKNIQYFGAGTRLSVL.

This clonotype was seen ten or more times. V is TRBV12-3 or TRBV12-4 and J is TRBJ2-1, with unresolved D. The CDR3 has 11 amino acids. V gave up 7 bases and J gave up 7 bases, with 8 bases separating them. The CDR3 DNA follows: TGTGCCAGCACGGTAGGGAATGAGCAGTTCTTC. Translated, it gives CASTVGNEQFF.

The chain has TRBV9 and TRBJ2-4; D is undetermined. Germline V gene lookup returns CDR1 SGDLS and CDR2 YYNGEE. The CDR3 length is 13 residues. The ends were cut back, 7 bases at V and 0 bases at J, with 8 bases in the middle. The chain's CDR3 is CASQRLAKNIQYF. Here the CDR3 DNA reads TGTGCCAGCCAAAGATTAGCCAAAAACATTCAGTACTTC. Supplemented by reference TRBV9 and TRBJ2-4, the full variable domain reads DSGVTQTPKHLITATGQRVTLRCSPRSGDLSVYWYQQSLDQGLQFLIQYYNGEERAKGNILERFSAQQFPDLHSELNLSSLELGDSALYFCASQRLAKNIQYFGAGTRLSVL.

This clonotype has more than one count but fewer than ten. The V gene is TRBV12-3 or TRBV12-4, the J gene TRBJ1-2; D gene unclear. The V gene lost 5 bases and the J gene lost 5 bases, with 15 bases spanning the gap. This CDR3 region has 14 residues. CDR3 in DNA: TGTGCCAGCAGTCAAACGCAAAACAAATATGGCTACACCTTC. As protein: CASSQTQNKYGYTF.

This clonotype was seen a handful of times. The chain couples TRBV5-1 to TRBJ2-5; 8 nucleotides line up with TRBD2. The J call may be incorrect, as the DNA end agrees better with TRBJ2-7. This CDR3 is built from 14 residues. In germline, CDR1 is SGHRS, CDR2 YFSETQ. The CDR3 protein is CASRLAGVIYEQYF. In nucleotides, the CDR3 is TGCGCCAGCAGGCTAGCGGGCGTAATATACGAGCAGTACTTC.

Only a few counts were recorded for this clonotype. The V call is TRBV20-1, the J call TRBJ1-2; D unclear. CDR3 size: 11 residues. Germline CDR1 DFQATT, CDR2 SNEGSKA (reference sequence). Trimming pared 5 bases from V and 5 bases from J, leaving 9 bases between. In DNA form, the CDR3 reads TGCAGTGCTTATGACGGATATGGCTACACCTTC. The encoded protein is CSAYDGYGYTF.

In this sample, this clonotype turned up a few times. The V call is TRBV11-2, the J call TRBJ2-1; TRBD2 agrees at 10 bases. Germline V gene data show CDR1 as SGHAT and CDR2 as FQNNGV. Unmatched junction bases numbered 15, after V lost 4 bases and J lost 9 bases. The CDR3 is 17 amino acids. The CDR3 spells CASSSSPTSGYHGEQFF. In DNA form, the CDR3 reads TGTGCCAGCAGCTCCTCACCGACTAGCGGGTACCATGGTGAGCAGTTCTTC.